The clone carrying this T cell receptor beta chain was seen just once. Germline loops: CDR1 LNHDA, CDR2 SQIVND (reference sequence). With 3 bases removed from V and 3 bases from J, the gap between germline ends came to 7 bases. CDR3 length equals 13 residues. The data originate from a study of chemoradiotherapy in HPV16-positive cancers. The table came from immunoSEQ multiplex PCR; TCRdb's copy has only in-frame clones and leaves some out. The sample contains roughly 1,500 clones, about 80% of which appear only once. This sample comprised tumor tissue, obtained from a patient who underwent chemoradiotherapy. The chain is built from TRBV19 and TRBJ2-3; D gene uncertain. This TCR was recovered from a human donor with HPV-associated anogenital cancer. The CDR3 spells CASSILGTDTQYF. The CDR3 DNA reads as TGTGCCAGTAGTATTCTGGGGACAGATACGCAGTATTTT.